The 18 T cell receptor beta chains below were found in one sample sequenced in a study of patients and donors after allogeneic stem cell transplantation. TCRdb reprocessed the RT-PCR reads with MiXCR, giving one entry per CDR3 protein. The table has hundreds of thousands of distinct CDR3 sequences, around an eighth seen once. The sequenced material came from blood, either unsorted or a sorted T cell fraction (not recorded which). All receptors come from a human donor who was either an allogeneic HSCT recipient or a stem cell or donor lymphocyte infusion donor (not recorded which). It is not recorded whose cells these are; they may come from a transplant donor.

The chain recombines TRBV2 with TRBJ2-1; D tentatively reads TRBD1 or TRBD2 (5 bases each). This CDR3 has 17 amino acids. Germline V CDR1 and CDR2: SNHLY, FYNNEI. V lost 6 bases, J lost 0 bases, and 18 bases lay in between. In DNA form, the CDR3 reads TGTGCCAGCAGGGGCTATTGGGGGAGCCCCTCCTACAATGAGCAGTTCTTC. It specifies CASRGYWGSPSYNEQFF.

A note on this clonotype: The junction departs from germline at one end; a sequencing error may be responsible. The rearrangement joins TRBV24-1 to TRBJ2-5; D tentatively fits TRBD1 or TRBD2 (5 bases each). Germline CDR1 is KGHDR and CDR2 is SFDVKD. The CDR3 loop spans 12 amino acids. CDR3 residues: CATSLRGEAQYF. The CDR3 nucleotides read TGTGCCACCAGTCTTAGGGGAGAGGCCCAGTACTTC.

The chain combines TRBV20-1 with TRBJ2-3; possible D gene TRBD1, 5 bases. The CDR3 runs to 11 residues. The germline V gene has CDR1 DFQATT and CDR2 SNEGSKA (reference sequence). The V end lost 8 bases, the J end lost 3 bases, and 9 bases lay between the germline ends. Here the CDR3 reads CSNRITDTQYF. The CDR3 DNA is TGCAGTAACAGGATAACAGATACGCAGTATTTT.

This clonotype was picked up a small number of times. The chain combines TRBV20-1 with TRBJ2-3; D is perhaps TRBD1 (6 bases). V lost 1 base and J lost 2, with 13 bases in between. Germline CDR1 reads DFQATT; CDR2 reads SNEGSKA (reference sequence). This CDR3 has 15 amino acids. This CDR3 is CSARARGSYTDTQYF. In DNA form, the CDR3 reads TGCAGTGCTAGAGCCAGGGGCTCTTACACAGATACGCAGTATTTT.

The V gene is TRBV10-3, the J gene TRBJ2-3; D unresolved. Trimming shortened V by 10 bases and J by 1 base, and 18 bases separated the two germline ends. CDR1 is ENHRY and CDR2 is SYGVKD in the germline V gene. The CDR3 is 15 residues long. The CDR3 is CATTDSAGGTDTQYF. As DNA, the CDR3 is TGTGCCACCACCGACTCGGCTGGGGGCACAGATACGCAGTATTTT.

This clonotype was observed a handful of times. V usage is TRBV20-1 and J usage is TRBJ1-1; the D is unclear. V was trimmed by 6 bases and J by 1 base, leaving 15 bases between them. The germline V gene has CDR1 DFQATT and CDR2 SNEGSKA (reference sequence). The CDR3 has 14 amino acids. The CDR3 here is CSATPPEWNTEAFF. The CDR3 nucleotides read TGCAGTGCGACCCCACCGGAATGGAACACTGAAGCTTTCTTT.

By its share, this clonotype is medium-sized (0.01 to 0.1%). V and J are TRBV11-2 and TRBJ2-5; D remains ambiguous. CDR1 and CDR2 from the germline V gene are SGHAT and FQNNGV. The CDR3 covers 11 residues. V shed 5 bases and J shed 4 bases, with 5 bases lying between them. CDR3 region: CASSQGETQYF. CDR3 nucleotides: TGTGCCAGCAGCCAAGGAGAGACCCAGTACTTC.

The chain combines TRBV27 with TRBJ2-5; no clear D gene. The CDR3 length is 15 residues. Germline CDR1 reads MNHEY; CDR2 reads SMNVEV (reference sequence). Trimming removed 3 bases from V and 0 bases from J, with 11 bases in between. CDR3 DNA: TGTGCCAGCAGTTTCAGGACGGAGTACCAAGAGACCCAGTACTTC. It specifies CASSFRTEYQETQYF.

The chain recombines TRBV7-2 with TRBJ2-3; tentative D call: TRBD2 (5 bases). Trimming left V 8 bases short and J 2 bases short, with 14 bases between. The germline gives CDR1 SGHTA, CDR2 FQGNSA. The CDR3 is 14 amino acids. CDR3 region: CASQLEGSTDTQYF. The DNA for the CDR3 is TGTGCCAGCCAACTAGAAGGCTCCACAGATACGCAGTATTTT.

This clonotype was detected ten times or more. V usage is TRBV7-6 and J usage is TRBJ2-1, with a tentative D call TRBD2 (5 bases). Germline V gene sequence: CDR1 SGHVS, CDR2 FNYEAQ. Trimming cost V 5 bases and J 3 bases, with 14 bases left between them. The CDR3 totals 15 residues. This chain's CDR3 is CASSKFSDYYNEQFF. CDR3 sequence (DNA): TGTGCCAGCAGCAAATTTTCTGACTACTACAATGAGCAGTTCTTC. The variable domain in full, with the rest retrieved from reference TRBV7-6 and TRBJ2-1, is GAGVSQSPRYKVTKRGQDVALRCDPISGHVSLYWYRQALGQGPEFLTYFNYEAQQDKSGLPNDRFSAERPEGSISTLTIQRTEQRDSAMYRCASSKFSDYYNEQFFGPGTRLTVL.

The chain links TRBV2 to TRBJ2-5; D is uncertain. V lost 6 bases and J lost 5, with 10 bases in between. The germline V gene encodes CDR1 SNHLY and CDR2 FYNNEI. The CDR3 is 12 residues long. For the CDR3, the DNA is TGTGCCAGCAGGGCCTGGATGGAGACCCAGTACTTC. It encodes CASRAWMETQYF.

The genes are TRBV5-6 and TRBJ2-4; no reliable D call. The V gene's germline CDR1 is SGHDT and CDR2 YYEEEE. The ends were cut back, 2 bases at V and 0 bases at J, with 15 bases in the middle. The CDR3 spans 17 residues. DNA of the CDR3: TGTGCCAGCAGCTTACGGTTCTTGGCGGAAGCCAAAAACATTCAGTACTTC. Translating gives CASSLRFLAEAKNIQYF.

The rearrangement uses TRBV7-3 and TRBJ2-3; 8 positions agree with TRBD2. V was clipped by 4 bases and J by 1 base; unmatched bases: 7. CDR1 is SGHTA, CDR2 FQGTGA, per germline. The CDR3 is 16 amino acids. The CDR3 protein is CASSSLAEGGTDTQYF. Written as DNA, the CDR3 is TGTGCCAGCAGCTCACTAGCGGAGGGGGGCACAGATACGCAGTATTTT. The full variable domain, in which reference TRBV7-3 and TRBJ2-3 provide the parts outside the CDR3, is GAGVSQTPSNKVTEKGKYVELRCDPISGHTALYWYRQSLGQGPEFLIYFQGTGAADDSGLPNDRFFAVRPEGSVSTLKIQRTERGDSAVYLCASSSLAEGGTDTQYFGPGTRLTVL.

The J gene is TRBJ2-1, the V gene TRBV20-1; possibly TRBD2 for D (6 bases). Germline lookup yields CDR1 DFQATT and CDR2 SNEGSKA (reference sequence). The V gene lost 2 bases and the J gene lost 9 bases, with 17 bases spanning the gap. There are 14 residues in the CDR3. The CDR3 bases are TGCAGTGCTAGAAATATCCGGGACTTCAGTGAGCAGTTCTTC. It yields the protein CSARNIRDFSEQFF.

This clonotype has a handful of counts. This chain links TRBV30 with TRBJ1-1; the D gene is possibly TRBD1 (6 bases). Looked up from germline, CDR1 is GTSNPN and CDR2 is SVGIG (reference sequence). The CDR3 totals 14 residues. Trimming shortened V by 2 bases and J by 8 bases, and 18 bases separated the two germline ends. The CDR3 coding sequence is TGTGCCTGGAGTCCTAGTTGGGGGGCCGTAGAAGCTTTCTTT. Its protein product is CAWSPSWGAVEAFF.

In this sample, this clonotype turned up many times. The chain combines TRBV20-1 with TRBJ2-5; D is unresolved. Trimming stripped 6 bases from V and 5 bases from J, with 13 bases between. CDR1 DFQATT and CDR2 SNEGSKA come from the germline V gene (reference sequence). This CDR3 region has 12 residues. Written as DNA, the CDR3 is TGCAGTGCCCGACCCTCGCTTGAGACCCAGTACTTC. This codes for CSARPSLETQYF.

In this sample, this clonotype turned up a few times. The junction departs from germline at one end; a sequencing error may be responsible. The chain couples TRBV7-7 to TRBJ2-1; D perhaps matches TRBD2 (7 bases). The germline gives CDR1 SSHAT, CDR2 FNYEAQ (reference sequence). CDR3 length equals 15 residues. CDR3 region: CASSLRRGGADEQFF. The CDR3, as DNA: TGTGCTAGCAGCTTACGAAGGGGGGGCGCAGATGAGCAGTTCTTC.

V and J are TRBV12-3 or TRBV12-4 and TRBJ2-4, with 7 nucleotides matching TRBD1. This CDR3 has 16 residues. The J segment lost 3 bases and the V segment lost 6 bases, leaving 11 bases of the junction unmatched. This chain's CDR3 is CASSLTGVRDKNIQYF. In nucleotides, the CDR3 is TGTGCCAGCAGCCTCACAGGGGTGAGGGACAAAAACATTCAGTACTTC.